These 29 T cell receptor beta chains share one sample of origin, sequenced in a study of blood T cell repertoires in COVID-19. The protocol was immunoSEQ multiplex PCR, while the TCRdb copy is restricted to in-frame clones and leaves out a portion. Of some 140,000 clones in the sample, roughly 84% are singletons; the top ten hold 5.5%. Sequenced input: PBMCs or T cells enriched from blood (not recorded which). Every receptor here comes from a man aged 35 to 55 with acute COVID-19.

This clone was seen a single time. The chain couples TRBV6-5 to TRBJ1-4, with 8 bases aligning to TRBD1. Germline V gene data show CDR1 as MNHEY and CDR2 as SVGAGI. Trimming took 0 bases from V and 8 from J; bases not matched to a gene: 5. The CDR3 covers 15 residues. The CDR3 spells CASSYSTGEQEKLFF. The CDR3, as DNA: TGTGCCAGCAGTTACTCGACAGGGGAACAGGAAAAACTGTTTTTT.

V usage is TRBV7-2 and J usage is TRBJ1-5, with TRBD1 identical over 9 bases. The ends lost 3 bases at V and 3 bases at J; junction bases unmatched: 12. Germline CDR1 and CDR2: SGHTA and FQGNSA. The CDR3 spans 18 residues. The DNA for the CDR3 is TGTGCCAGCAGCTTTGGCCGGACCGGGACAGGGCCCAATCAGCCCCAGCATTTT. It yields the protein CASSFGRTGTGPNQPQHF.

CDR3: CASSPARLLTTDTQYF. As DNA, the CDR3 is TGTGCCAGCAGCCCCGCTCGACTGTTAACAACAGATACGCAGTATTTT. The genes are TRBV5-5 and TRBJ2-3, with D hard to call. This CDR3 has 16 residues. The germline CDR1 and CDR2 sequences are SGHKS and YYEKEE (reference sequence). V lost 4 bases and J 3 bases, leaving 18 bases between the germline ends.

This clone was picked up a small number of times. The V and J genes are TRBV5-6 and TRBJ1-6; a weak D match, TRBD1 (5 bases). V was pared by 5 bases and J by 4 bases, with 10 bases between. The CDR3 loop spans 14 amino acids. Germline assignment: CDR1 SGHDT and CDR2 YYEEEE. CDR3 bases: TGTGCCAGCAGTCCCGGGGGGTATAATTCACCCCTCCACTTT. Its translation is CASSPGGYNSPLHF.

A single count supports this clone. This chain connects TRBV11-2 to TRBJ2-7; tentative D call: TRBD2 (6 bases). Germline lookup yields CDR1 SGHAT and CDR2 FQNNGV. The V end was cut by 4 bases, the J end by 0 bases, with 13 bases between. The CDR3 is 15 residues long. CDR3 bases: TGTGCCAGCAGCTATAGCGCGGAGGGCTCCTACGAGCAGTACTTC. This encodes CASSYSAEGSYEQYF.

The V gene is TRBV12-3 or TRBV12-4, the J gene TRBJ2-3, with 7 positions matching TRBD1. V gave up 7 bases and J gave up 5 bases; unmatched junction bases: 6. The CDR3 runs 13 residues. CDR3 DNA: TGTGCCAGCAAGCGACAGGGCCTAGATACGCAGTATTTT. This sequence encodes CASKRQGLDTQYF.

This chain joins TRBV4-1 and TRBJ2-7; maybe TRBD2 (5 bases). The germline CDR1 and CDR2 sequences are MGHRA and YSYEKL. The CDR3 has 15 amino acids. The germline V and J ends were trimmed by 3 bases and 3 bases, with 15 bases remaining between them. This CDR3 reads CASSQGREGDYEQYF. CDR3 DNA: TGCGCCAGCAGCCAGGGGAGAGAGGGTGACTACGAGCAGTACTTC.

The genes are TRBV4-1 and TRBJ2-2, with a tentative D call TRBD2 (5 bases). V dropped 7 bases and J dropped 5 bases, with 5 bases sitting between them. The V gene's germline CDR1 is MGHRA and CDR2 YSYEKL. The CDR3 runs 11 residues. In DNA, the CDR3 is TGCGCCAGCACGGGGACCGGGGAGCTGTTTTTT. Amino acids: CASTGTGELFF.

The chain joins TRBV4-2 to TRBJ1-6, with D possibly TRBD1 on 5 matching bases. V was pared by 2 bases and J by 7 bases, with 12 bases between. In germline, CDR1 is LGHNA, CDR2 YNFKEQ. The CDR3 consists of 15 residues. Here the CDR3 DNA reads TGTGCCAGCAGCCAAAAGGGGCAGTGGAATTCACCCCTCCACTTT. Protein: CASSQKGQWNSPLHF.

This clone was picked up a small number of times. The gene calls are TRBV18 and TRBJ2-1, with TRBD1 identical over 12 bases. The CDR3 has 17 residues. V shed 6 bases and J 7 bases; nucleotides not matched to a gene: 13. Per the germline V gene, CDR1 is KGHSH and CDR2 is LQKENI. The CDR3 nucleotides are TGTGCCAGCTCCCAATCCGGGACAGGGGGCGCATTGAATGAGCAGTTCTTC. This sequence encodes CASSQSGTGGALNEQFF.

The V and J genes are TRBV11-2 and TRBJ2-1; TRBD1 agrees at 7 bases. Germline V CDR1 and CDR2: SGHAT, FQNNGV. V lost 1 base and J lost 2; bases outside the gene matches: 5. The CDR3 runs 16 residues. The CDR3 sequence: CASSLGRQGPYNEQFF. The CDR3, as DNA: TGTGCCAGCAGCTTAGGACGACAGGGTCCCTACAATGAGCAGTTCTTC.

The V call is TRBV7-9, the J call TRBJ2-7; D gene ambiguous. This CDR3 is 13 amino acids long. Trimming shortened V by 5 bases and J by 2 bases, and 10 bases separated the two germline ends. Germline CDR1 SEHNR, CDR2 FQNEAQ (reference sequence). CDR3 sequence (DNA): TGTGCCAGCAGCCCCCTCAGGACCTACGAGCAGTACTTC. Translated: CASSPLRTYEQYF.

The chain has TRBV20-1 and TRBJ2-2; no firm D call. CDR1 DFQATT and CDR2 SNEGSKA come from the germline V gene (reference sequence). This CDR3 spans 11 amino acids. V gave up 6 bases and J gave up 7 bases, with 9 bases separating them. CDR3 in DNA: TGCAGTGCAAACCGAGACGGGGAGCTGTTTTTT. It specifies CSANRDGELFF.

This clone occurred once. CDR3 DNA: TGTGCCAGCAGCAAAGACGAGTTTAGACCTACTAGCGGGAATAACAATGAGCAGTTCTTC. It specifies CASSKDEFRPTSGNNNEQFF. J is TRBJ2-1 and V is TRBV21-1; the D call in the table, TRBD2, was not verified against the DNA. TRBV21-1 is tagged as a pseudogene. The CDR3 has 20 residues.

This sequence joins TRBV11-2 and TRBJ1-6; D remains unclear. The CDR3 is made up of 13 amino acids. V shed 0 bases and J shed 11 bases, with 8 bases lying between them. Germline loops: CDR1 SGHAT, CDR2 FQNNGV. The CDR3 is CASSLEAETPLHF. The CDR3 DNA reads TGTGCCAGCAGCTTAGAGGCAGAAACACCCCTCCACTTT.

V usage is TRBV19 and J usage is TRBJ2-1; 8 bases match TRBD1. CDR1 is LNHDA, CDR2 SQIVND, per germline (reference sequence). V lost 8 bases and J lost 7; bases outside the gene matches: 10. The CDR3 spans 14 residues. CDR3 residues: CASLDRGEPNEQFF. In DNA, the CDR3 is TGTGCCAGTCTCGACAGGGGTGAACCAAATGAGCAGTTCTTC.

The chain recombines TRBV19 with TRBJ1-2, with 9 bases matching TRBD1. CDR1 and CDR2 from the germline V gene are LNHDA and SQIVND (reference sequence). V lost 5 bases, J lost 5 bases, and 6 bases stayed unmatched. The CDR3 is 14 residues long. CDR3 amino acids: CASSSTGGAYGYTF. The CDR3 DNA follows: TGTGCCAGTAGTTCGACAGGGGGGGCGTATGGCTACACCTTC.

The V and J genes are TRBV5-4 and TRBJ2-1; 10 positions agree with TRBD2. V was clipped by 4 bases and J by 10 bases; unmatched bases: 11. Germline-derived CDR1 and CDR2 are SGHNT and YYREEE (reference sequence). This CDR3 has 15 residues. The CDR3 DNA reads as TGTGCCAGCAGCCCCGGGCTAGCGGGGGCGAAAGAGCAGTTCTTC. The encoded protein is CASSPGLAGAKEQFF.

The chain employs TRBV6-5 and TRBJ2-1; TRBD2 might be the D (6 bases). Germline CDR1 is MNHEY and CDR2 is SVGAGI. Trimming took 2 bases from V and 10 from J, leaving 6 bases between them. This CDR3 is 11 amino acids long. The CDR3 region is CASSYSGEQFF. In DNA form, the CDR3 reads TGTGCCAGCAGTTACAGCGGGGAGCAGTTCTTC.

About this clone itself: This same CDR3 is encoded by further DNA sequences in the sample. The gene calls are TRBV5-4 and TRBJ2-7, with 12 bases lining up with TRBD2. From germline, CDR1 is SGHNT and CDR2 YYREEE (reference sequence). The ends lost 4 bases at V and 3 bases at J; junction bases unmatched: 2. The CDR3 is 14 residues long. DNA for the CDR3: TGTGCCAGCAGCCTAGCGGGGGGGGTCTACGAGCAGTACTTC. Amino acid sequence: CASSLAGGVYEQYF.

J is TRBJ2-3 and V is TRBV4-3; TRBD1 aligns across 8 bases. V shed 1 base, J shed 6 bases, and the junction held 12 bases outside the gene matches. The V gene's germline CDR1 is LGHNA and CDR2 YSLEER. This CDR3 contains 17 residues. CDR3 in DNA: TGCGCCAGCAGCCAAGGGGGTAGGACAGGGATGTCGGATACGCAGTATTTT. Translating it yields CASSQGGRTGMSDTQYF.

CDR3 DNA sequence: TGTGCCAGTAACGGACTAGCGGGAGGTACCGGGGAGCTGTTTTTT. Its protein product is CASNGLAGGTGELFF. V is TRBV19 and J is TRBJ2-2; 14 nucleotides match TRBD2. V dropped 7 bases and J dropped 5; count of bases not matched to a gene: 3. CDR1 is LNHDA, CDR2 SQIVND, per germline (reference sequence). This CDR3 region has 15 residues.

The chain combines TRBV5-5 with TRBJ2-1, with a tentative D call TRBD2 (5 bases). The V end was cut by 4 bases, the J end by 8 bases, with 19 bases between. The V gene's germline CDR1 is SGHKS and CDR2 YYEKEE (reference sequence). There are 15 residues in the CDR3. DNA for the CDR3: TGTGCCAGCAGCATTCCCCGGGAAAACTTCGATGAGCAGTTCTTC. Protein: CASSIPRENFDEQFF.

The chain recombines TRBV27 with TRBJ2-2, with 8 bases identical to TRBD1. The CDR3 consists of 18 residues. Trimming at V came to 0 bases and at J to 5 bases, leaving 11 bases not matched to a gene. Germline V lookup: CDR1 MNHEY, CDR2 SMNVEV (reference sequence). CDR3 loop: CASSLSKRQGLRTGELFF. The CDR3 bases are TGTGCCAGCAGTTTATCGAAGAGACAGGGGTTGAGGACCGGGGAGCTGTTTTTT.

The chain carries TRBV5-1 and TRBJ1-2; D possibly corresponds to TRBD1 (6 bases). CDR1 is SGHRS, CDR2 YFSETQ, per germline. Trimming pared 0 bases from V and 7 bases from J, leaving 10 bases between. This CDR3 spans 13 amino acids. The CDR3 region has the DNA TGCGCCAGCAGCTTGGTCACAGGGTTTGGCTACACCTTC. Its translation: CASSLVTGFGYTF.

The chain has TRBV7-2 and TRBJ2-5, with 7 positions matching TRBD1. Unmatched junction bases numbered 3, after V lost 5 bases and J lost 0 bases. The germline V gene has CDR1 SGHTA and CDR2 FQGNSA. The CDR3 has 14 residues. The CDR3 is CASSKGQDQETQYF. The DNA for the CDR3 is TGTGCCAGCAGCAAAGGACAGGACCAAGAGACCCAGTACTTC.

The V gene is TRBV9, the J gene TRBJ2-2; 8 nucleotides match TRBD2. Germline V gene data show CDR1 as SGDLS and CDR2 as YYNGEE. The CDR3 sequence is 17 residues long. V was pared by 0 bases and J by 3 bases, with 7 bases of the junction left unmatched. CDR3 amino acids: CASSVGLAGGDTGELFF. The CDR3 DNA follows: TGTGCCAGCAGCGTAGGGCTAGCGGGTGGGGACACCGGGGAGCTGTTTTTT.

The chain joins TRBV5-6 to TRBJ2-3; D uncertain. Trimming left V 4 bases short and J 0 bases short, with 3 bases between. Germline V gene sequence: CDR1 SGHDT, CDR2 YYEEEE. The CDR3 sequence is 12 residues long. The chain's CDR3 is CASSTSTDTQYF. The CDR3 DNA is TGTGCCAGCAGCACTAGCACAGATACGCAGTATTTT.

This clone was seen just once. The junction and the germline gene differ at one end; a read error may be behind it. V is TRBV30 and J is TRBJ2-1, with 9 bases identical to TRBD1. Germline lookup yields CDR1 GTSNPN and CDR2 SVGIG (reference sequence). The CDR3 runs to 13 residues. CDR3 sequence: CAWSLKRQGVSVF. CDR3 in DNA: TGTGCCTGGAGTTTAAAGAGACAGGGGGTGTCGGTCTTC.